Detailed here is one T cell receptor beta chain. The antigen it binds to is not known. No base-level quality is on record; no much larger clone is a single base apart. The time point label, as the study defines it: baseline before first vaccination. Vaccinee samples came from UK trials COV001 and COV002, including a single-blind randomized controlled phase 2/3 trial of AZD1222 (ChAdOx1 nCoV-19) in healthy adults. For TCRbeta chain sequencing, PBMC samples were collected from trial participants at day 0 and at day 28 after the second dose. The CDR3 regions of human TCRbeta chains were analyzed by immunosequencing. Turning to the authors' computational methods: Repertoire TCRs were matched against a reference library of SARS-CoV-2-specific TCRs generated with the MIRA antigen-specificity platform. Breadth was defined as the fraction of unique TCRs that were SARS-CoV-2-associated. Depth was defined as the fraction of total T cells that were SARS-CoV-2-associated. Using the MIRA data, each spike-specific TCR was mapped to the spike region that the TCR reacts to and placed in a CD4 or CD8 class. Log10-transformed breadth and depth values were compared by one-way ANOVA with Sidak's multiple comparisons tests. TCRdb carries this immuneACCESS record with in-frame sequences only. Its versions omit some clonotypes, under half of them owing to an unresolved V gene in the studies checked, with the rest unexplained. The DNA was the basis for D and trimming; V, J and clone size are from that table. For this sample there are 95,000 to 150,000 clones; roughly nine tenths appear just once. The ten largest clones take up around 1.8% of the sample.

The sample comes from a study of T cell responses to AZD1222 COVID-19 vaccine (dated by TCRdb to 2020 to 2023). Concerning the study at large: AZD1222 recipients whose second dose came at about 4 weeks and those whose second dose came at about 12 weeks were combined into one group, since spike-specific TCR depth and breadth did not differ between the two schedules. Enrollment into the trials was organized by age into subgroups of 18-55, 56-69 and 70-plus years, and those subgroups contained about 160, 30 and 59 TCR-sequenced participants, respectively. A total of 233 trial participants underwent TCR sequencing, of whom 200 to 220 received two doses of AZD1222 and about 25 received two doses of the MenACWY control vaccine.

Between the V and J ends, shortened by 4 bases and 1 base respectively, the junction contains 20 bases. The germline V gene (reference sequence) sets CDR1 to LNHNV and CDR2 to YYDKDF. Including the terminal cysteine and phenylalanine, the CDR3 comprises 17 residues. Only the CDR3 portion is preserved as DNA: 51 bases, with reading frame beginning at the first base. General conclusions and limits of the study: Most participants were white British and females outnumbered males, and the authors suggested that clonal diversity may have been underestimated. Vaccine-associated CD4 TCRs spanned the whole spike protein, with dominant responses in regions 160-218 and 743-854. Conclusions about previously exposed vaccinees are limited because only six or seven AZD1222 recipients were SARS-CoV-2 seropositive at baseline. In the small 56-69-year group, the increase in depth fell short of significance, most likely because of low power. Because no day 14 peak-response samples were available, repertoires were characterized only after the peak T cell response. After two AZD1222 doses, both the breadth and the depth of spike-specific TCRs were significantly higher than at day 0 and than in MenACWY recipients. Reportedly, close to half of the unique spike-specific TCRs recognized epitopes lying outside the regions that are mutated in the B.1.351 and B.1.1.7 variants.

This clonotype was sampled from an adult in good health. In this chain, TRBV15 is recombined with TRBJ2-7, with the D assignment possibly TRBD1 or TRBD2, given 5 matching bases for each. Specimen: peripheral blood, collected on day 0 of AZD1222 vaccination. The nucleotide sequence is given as TGTGCCACCAGCATACGATCCGGGGCAGGTTCATCCTACGAGCAGTACTTC. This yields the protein CATSIRSGAGSSYEQYF.